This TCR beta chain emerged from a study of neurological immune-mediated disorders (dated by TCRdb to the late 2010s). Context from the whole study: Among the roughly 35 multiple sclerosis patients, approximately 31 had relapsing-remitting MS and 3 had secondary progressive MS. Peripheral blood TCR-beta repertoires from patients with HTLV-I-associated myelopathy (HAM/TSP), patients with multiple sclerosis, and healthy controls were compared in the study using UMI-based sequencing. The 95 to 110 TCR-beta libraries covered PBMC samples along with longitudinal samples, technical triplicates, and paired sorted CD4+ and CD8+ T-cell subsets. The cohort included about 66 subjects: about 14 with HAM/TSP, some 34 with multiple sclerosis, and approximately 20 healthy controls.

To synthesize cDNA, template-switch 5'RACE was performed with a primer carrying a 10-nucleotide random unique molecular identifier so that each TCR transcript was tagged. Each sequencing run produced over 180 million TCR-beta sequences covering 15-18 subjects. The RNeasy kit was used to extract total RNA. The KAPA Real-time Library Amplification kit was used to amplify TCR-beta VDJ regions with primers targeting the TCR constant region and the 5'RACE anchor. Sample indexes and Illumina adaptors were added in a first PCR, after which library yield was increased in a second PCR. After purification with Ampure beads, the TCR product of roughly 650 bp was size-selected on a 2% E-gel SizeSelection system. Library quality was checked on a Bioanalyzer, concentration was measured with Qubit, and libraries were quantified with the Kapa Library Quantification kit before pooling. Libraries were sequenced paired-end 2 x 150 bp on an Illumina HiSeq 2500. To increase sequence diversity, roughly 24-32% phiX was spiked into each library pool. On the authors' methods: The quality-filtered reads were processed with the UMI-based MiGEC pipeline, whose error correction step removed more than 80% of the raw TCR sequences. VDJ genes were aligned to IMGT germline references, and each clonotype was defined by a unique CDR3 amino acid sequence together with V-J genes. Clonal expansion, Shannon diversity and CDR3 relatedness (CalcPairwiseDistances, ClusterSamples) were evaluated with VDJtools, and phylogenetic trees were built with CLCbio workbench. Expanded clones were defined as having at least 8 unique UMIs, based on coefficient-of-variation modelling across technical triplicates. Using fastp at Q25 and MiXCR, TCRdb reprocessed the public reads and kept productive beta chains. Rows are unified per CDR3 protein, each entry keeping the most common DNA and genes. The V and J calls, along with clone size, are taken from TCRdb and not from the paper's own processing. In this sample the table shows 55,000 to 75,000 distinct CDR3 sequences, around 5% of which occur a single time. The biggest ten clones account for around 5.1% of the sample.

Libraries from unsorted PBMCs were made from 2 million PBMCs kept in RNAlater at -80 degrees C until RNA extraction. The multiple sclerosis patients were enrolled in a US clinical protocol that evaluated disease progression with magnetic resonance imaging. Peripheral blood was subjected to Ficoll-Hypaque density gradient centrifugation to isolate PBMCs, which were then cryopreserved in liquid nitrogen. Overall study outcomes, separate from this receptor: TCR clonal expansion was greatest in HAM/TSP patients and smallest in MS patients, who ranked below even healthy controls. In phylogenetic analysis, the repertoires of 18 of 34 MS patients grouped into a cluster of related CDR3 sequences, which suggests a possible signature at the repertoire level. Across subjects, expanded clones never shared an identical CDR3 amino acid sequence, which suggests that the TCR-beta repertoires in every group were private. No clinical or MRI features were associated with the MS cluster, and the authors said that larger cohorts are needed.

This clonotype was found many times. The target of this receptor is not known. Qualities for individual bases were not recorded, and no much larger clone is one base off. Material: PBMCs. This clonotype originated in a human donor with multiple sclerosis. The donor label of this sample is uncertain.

The CDR3 corresponds to CASSLSIPGANVLTF. The nucleotides are TGCGCCAGCAGCTTGAGCATACCTGGGGCCAACGTCCTGACTTTC. The sequence joins TRBV5-1 to TRBJ2-6; no D gene can be assigned with confidence. CDR1 and CDR2 are read off the germline V gene as SGHRS and YFSETQ. Trimming takes 1 base from V and 2 bases from J, and the germline ends sit 7 bases apart. Measured from the cysteine to the phenylalanine, the CDR3 is 15 residues long. Of the read, only the CDR3 DNA is kept; its 45 bases are in frame from base 1.